Below, 18 T cell receptor beta chains from the same sample are listed, as sequenced in a study of T cell changes during pregnancy in multiple sclerosis. The repertoire was sequenced with immunoSEQ multiplex PCR; TCRdb's copy has only in-frame clones and lacks some. The sample includes about 67,000 clones, roughly nine tenths seen only once; the top ten take 1.5% to 2%. The source material was peripheral blood, sampled in the first trimester of pregnancy. These receptors all stem from a female donor in good health, enrolled as a control in a pregnancy study.

The chain employs TRBV6-1 and TRBJ2-7, with D possibly matching TRBD1 (5 bases). Looked up from germline, CDR1 is MNHNS and CDR2 is SASEGT. Trimming cost V 3 bases and J 2 bases, with 14 bases left between them. This CDR3 is 15 amino acids long. The CDR3 DNA sequence: TGTGCCAGCAGTGACCAGGGTTTAAGGCCCTACGAGCAGTACTTC. Translated, it gives CASSDQGLRPYEQYF.

The chain has TRBV19 and TRBJ1-4; 7 positions match TRBD1. The ends lost 6 bases at V and 8 bases at J; junction bases unmatched: 9. Germline CDR1 reads LNHDA; CDR2 reads SQIVND (reference sequence). The length of the CDR3 is 14 residues. The chain's CDR3 is CASSTGEEVEKLFF. The CDR3 DNA reads as TGTGCCAGTAGCACAGGGGAGGAGGTCGAAAAACTGTTTTTT. Full variable domain (rest looked up from reference TRBV19 and TRBJ1-4): DGGITQSPKYLFRKEGQNVTLSCEQNLNHDAMYWYRQDPGQGLRLIYYSQIVNDFQKGDIAEGYSVSREKKESFPLTVTSAQKNPTAFYLCASSTGEEVEKLFFGSGTQLSVL.

The chain carries TRBV29-1 and TRBJ2-7; weak D call: TRBD1 (5 bases). Trimming removed 4 bases from V and 3 bases from J, with 16 bases in between. Germline assignment: CDR1 SQVTM and CDR2 ANQGSEA. CDR3 length equals 14 residues. The CDR3 DNA sequence: TGCAGCGTTGGGGGCCGCTACCCCTACTACGAGCAGTACTTC. This encodes CSVGGRYPYYEQYF.

This clone was picked up one time. This CDR3 is CASSVHQPGQGASYEQYF. Written as DNA, the CDR3 is TGTGCCAGCAGTGTTCATCAACCGGGACAGGGGGCCTCCTACGAGCAGTACTTC. The rearrangement joins TRBV2 to TRBJ2-7; 12 bases are shared with TRBD1. The CDR3 loop spans 18 amino acids. V lost 4 bases and J lost 0; bases outside the gene matches: 10. Germline V gene data show CDR1 as SNHLY and CDR2 as FYNNEI.

The chain uses TRBV9 and TRBJ2-3, with 7 bases fitting TRBD2. This CDR3 spans 15 amino acids. Germline V lookup: CDR1 SGDLS, CDR2 YYNGEE. Trimming removed 2 bases from V and 5 bases from J; junction bases left unmatched: 8. CDR3: CASSVGRLAQDTQYF. The CDR3 coding sequence is TGTGCCAGCAGCGTCGGACGACTAGCTCAAGATACGCAGTATTTT.

The chain joins TRBV2 to TRBJ2-7, with D uncertain. Germline loops: CDR1 SNHLY, CDR2 FYNNEI. The CDR3 has 14 amino acids. Between the trimmed V and J ends, which lost 3 bases and 0 bases, there was a span of 9 bases. The CDR3 nucleotides read TGTGCCAGCAGTGATTCGTTCAGCTCCTACGAGCAGTACTTC. It specifies CASSDSFSSYEQYF.

The rearrangement links TRBV25-1 to TRBJ1-4; D is possibly TRBD1 (5 bases). This CDR3 contains 16 residues. The V gene lost 0 bases and the J gene lost 4 bases, with 12 bases spanning the gap. The germline V gene encodes CDR1 MGHDK and CDR2 SYGVNS. In nucleotides, the CDR3 is TGTGCCAGCAGTGAATATTTGGACAAGGGTAATGAAAAACTGTTTTTT. Its protein is CASSEYLDKGNEKLFF.

The J gene is TRBJ2-1, the V gene TRBV5-4; a possible D gene is TRBD1 (5 bases). Germline V gene sequence: CDR1 SGHNT, CDR2 YYREEE (reference sequence). V was clipped by 1 base and J by 2 bases, with 10 bases between them. The CDR3 spans 15 residues. CDR3 nucleotide sequence: TGTGCCAGCAGCTTGAACAGGTCCCCCTACAATGAGCAGTTCTTC. Translation: CASSLNRSPYNEQFF.

J is TRBJ1-1 and V is TRBV5-1; tentatively, D is TRBD1 (6 bases). The CDR3 runs 18 residues. Trimming shortened V by 0 bases and J by 7 bases, and 25 bases separated the two germline ends. Germline V gene data show CDR1 as SGHRS and CDR2 as YFSETQ. The CDR3 here is CASSLVISGTRGNHEAFF. For the CDR3, the DNA is TGCGCCAGCAGCTTGGTGATATCTGGGACGAGGGGGAATCATGAAGCTTTCTTT. Looking up the rest from reference TRBV5-1 and TRBJ1-1 gives the full variable domain: KAGVTQTPRYLIKTRGQQVTLSCSPISGHRSVSWYQQTPGQGLQFLFEYFSETQRNKGNFPGRFSGRQFSNSRSEMNVSTLELGDSALYLCASSLVISGTRGNHEAFFGQGTRLTVV.

Of note for this clone: This specimen includes other DNA sequences encoding the same CDR3. The chain combines TRBV7-9 with TRBJ2-1; 9 bases agree with TRBD2. Germline lookup yields CDR1 SEHNR and CDR2 FQNEAQ (reference sequence). After removal of 0 bases from V and 0 bases from J, the junction contained 0 bases not matched to a gene. The CDR3 runs 16 residues. DNA of the CDR3: TGTGCCAGCAGCTTAGCACTAGCGGGCTCCTACAATGAGCAGTTCTTC. This sequence encodes CASSLALAGSYNEQFF. The full variable domain, in which reference TRBV7-9 and TRBJ2-1 provide the parts outside the CDR3, is DTGVSQNPRHKITKRGQNVTFRCDPISEHNRLYWYRQTLGQGPEFLTYFQNEAQLEKSRLLSDRFSAERPKGSFSTLEIQRTEQGDSAMYLCASSLALAGSYNEQFFGPGTRLTVL.

This rearrangement joins TRBV6-1 to TRBJ1-1; perhaps TRBD1 as D (5 bases). The CDR3 spans 14 residues. The V and J ends lost 3 bases and 1 base respectively, with 9 bases between them. Germline CDR1 reads MNHNS; CDR2 reads SASEGT. The CDR3 nucleotides read TGTGCCAGCAGTGATGTGGGGCGGAACACTGAAGCTTTCTTT. This encodes CASSDVGRNTEAFF.

The chain couples TRBV5-8 to TRBJ2-1, with 7 bases fitting TRBD2. The CDR3 has 15 amino acids. Germline trimming cut 4 bases from V and 4 bases from J; bases unmatched to any gene: 8. Germline CDR1 reads SGHTS; CDR2 reads YDEGEE. CDR3 nucleotides: TGTGCCAGCAGCGGGGGGGTCCAGACTTACAATGAGCAGTTCTTC. Translated: CASSGGVQTYNEQFF.

V gene TRBV13 combines with J gene TRBJ2-5, with D perhaps TRBD2 (6 bases). Germline values: CDR1 PRHDT, CDR2 FYEKMQ (reference sequence). This CDR3 is 14 amino acids long. V was cut by 6 bases and J by 4 bases, with 15 bases left in between. This CDR3 reads CASSPLGTSETQYF. In nucleotides, the CDR3 is TGTGCCAGCAGTCCCCTTGGGACTTCAGAGACCCAGTACTTC.

This sequence joins TRBV11-2 and TRBJ2-6; D not resolved. The CDR3 extends over 15 amino acids. V lost 5 bases to trimming and J lost 0 bases, with 8 bases between them. The germline V gene encodes CDR1 SGHAT and CDR2 FQNNGV. The CDR3 reads CASSPSRSGANVLTF. The DNA for the CDR3 is TGTGCCAGCAGCCCTAGTCGCTCTGGGGCCAACGTCCTGACTTTC.

The chain links TRBV7-9 to TRBJ2-3, with D perhaps TRBD2 (5 bases). Trimming removed 5 bases from V and 0 bases from J, with 15 bases in between. Germline V lookup: CDR1 SEHNR, CDR2 FQNEAQ (reference sequence). The CDR3 is 16 residues long. The CDR3 nucleotides read TGTGCCAGCAGCAGCCCCGGGATAGCTAGCACAGATACGCAGTATTTT. Encoded protein: CASSSPGIASTDTQYF.

Comments on this clone: Germline is not matched at one junction end, which may reflect a read error. J is TRBJ2-3 and V is TRBV7-2; tentative D call: TRBD2 (5 bases). The germline gives CDR1 SGHTA, CDR2 FQGNSA. This CDR3 spans 14 amino acids. The CDR3 DNA sequence: TGTGCCAGCAGCTTAGAGGGAGTCACAGCTACGCAGTATTTT. As protein: CASSLEGVTATQYF.

This chain links TRBV28 with TRBJ1-2; TRBD1 might be the D (6 bases). From germline, CDR1 is MDHEN and CDR2 SYDVKM. V was pared by 3 bases and J by 2 bases, with 10 bases between. This CDR3 region has 14 residues. The CDR3 sequence: CASSFVQGNYGYTF. For the CDR3, the DNA is TGTGCCAGCAGTTTTGTGCAGGGGAACTATGGCTACACCTTC.

V is TRBV28 and J is TRBJ2-7; 7 bases match TRBD1. Germline V CDR1 and CDR2: MDHEN, SYDVKM. V lost 3 bases, J lost 5 bases, and 7 bases stayed unmatched. This CDR3 contains 14 residues. CDR3 DNA: TGTGCCAGCAGTTTCCCAGAGGGGGCCGACGAGCAGTACTTC. It translates to CASSFPEGADEQYF.